These 11 T cell receptor beta chains came from one sample sequenced in a study of control samples from healthy donors and cancer patients. The table came from immunoSEQ multiplex PCR; TCRdb's copy has only in-frame clones and leaves some out. The top ten hold around 1.3% of the sample, which has 70,000 to 95,000 clones, 93% seen once. Sequenced sample: PBMCs. These receptors originate from a woman aged 40 to 50 with lung cancer.

The CDR3 here is CASTGDTEAFF. CDR3 nucleotide sequence: TGTGCCAGTACCGGGGACACTGAAGCTTTCTTT. This chain connects TRBV2 to TRBJ1-1; D is uncertain. Germline values: CDR1 SNHLY, CDR2 FYNNEI. Trimming left V 9 bases short and J 3 bases short, with 8 bases between. The CDR3 runs to 11 residues. Variable domain in full (rest from reference TRBV2 and TRBJ1-1): EPEVTQTPSHQVTQMGQEVILRCVPISNHLYFYWYRQILGQKVEFLVSFYNNEISEKSEIFDDQFSVERPDGSNFTLKIRSTKLEDSAMYFCASTGDTEAFFGQGTRLTVV.

The chain couples TRBV2 to TRBJ1-5, with TRBD1 matching 9 bases. Germline V gene data show CDR1 as SNHLY and CDR2 as FYNNEI. CDR3 length equals 15 residues. J was trimmed by 3 bases and V by 4 bases; bases with no gene match: 4. The CDR3 DNA follows: TGTGCCAGCAGTGGGGGACAGGGACTCAATCAGCCCCAGCATTTT. As protein: CASSGGQGLNQPQHF.

The chain combines TRBV28 with TRBJ2-1, with 11 nucleotides matching TRBD2. The CDR3 has 14 amino acids. Germline lookup yields CDR1 MDHEN and CDR2 SYDVKM. V was pared by 4 bases and J by 8 bases, with 4 bases of the junction left unmatched. In DNA form, the CDR3 reads TGTGCCAGCAGTTGGGGGACTAGCGGCGATGAGCAGTTCTTC. Protein: CASSWGTSGDEQFF.

CDR3 protein: CATSRGGAYGYTF. The CDR3 DNA is TGTGCCACCAGCAGGGGTGGGGCTTATGGCTACACCTTC. This chain connects TRBV15 to TRBJ1-2, with a possible D match to TRBD1 (5 bases). Germline CDR1 and CDR2: LNHNV and YYDKDF (reference sequence). CDR3 length equals 13 residues. V was shortened by 3 bases and J by 5 bases, with 10 bases between the two germline ends.

In DNA, the CDR3 is TGTGCCAGTAGTCCGGACGGTCTAGGTGAGCAGTTCTTC. Residues: CASSPDGLGEQFF. The chain carries TRBV19 and TRBJ2-1; D call uncertain. Per germline, CDR1 LNHDA and CDR2 SQIVND (reference sequence). V lost 5 bases and J 9 bases, leaving 14 bases between the germline ends. The CDR3 runs 13 residues.

The chain couples TRBV2 to TRBJ1-5, with D uncertain. This CDR3 contains 13 residues. CDR1 and CDR2 (germline): SNHLY, FYNNEI. V was shortened by 8 bases and J by 4 bases, with 12 bases between the two germline ends. The CDR3 protein is CASHHQENQPQHF. CDR3 sequence (DNA): TGTGCCAGCCACCACCAGGAGAATCAGCCCCAGCATTTT. The entire variable domain, with the rest obtained from reference TRBV2 and TRBJ1-5, is as follows: EPEVTQTPSHQVTQMGQEVILRCVPISNHLYFYWYRQILGQKVEFLVSFYNNEISEKSEIFDDQFSVERPDGSNFTLKIRSTKLEDSAMYFCASHHQENQPQHFGDGTRLSIL.

The chain combines TRBV14 with TRBJ1-1; tentatively, D is TRBD1 (5 bases). Germline CDR1 is SGHDN and CDR2 is FVKESK. Trimming took 2 bases from V and 2 from J, leaving 9 bases between them. The CDR3 spans 14 residues. This chain's CDR3 is CASSQWGSNTEAFF. The CDR3 nucleotides are TGTGCCAGCAGCCAATGGGGGTCTAACACTGAAGCTTTCTTT.

The chain has TRBV7-2 and TRBJ1-2; possibly TRBD1 for D (6 bases). The CDR3 is 13 residues long. Germline CDR1 and CDR2: SGHTA and FQGNSA. V shed 3 bases and J shed 6 bases, with 11 bases lying between them. In DNA, the CDR3 is TGTGCCAGCAGCTTTAGGGAGGGGGATGGCTACACCTTC. As protein: CASSFREGDGYTF.

The V gene is TRBV6-5, the J gene TRBJ1-3; no reliable D call. CDR1 and CDR2 (germline): MNHEY, SVGAGI. This CDR3 has 16 residues. Trimming took off 0 bases at V and 0 bases at J, with 9 bases between the two ends. The CDR3 nucleotides read TGTGCCAGCAGTTACTCTTACAAAGGCTCTGGAAACACCATATATTTT. Its translation: CASSYSYKGSGNTIYF.

This chain connects TRBV2 to TRBJ1-1; 8 positions match TRBD1. J was trimmed by 1 base and V by 8 bases; bases with no gene match: 15. This CDR3 is 17 amino acids long. The germline V gene has CDR1 SNHLY and CDR2 FYNNEI. The CDR3 reads CASPFRGQELRNTEAFF. CDR3 coding DNA: TGTGCCAGCCCTTTTAGGGGACAGGAGCTAAGGAACACTGAAGCTTTCTTT.

The V and J genes are TRBV11-3 and TRBJ2-7; weak D call: TRBD1 (6 bases). Germline V CDR1 and CDR2: SGHNT, YENEEA. The V gene lost 8 bases and the J gene lost 2 bases, with 10 bases spanning the gap. There are 12 residues in the CDR3. CDR3 bases: TGTGCCAGCCGGGACACCACCTACGAGCAGTACTTC. This translates into CASRDTTYEQYF.